The rows below give T cell receptor beta chains drawn from one sample of a study of T cell responses to AZD1222 COVID-19 vaccine. TCRdb's table, derived via immunoSEQ multiplex PCR, lists solely in-frame clones and lacks some. The sample lists 90,000 to 150,000 clones, 80% to 90% occurring once. The sequenced sample was peripheral blood, obtained on day 0 of AZD1222 vaccination. Receptor source: an adult in good health. The CDR3 runs from the conserved cysteine through the conserved F or W. A D gene is named only where the DNA matches it firmly.

13	TRBV19	-	TRBJ2-7	CASSAGTNYEQYF
17	TRBV12-5	TRBD1	TRBJ1-2	CASGLAYSDRVNYGYTF
13	TRBV7-9	-	TRBJ1-1	CASSPKLDTEAFF
17	TRBV18	TRBD2	TRBJ2-2	CASSPPFGGENTGELFF
14	TRBV11-2	-	TRBJ1-3	CASRTGGSGNTIYF
14	TRBV7-9	-	TRBJ1-5	CASSFRGTNQPQHF
14	TRBV6-5	-	TRBJ2-7	CASSSTVTSYEQYF
14	TRBV12-5	-	TRBJ2-2	CASGLVRTTGELFF
14	TRBV5-6	TRBD1	TRBJ1-3	CASSLQGFGNTIYF
15	TRBV6-5	-	TRBJ1-2	CASRQDWKSGYGYTF
13	TRBV25-1	TRBD2	TRBJ2-5	CASSSGGKETQYF
15	TRBV19	-	TRBJ2-7	CASSIGLDFPYEQYF
15	TRBV6-2/TRBV6-3	TRBD2	TRBJ2-2	CASSWPGLDTGELFF
16	TRBV6-6	-	TRBJ1-5	CASSRQAGMDNQPQHF
14	TRBV6-5	-	TRBJ1-2	CASSYGDTNYGYTF
17	TRBV7-9	TRBD1	TRBJ2-1	CASRPRQGAIPYNEQFF
17	TRBV4-3	TRBD2	TRBJ2-3	CASSQVLSSGGTDTQYF